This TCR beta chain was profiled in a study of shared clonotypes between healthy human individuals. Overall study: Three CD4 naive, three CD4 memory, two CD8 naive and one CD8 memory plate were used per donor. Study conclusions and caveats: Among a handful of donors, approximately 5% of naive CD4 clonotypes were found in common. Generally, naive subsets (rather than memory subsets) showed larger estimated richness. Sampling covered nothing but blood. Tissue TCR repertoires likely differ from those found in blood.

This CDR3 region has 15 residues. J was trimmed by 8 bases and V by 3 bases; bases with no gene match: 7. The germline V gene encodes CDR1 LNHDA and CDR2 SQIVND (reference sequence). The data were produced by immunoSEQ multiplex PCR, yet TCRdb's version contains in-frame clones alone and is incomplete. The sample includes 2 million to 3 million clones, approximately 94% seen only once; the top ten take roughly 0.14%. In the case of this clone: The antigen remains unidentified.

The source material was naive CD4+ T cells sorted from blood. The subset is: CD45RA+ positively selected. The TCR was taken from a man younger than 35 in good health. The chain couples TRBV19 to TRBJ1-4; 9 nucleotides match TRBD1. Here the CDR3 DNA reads TGTGCCAGTAGTATGCTAGGACAGGGGAGGGAAAAACTGTTTTTT. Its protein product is CASSMLGQGREKLFF. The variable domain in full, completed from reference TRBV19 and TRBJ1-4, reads DGGITQSPKYLFRKEGQNVTLSCEQNLNHDAMYWYRQDPGQGLRLIYYSQIVNDFQKGDIAEGYSVSREKKESFPLTVTSAQKNPTAFYLCASSMLGQGREKLFFGSGTQLSVL.